Given below is one T cell receptor (beta chain) in context. The record originates from a study of blood T cells in healthy people across ages. The authors ran a second PCR of about 7 to 12 cycles using a sample-barcoded 5' primer and a J-beta primer mix. Each CDR3 protein is one row after TCRdb ran MiXCR on the 5' RACE reads. The table shows 600,000 to 900,000 distinct CDR3 sequences, with 25% to 30% occurring only once. The V gene end was trimmed by 5 bases and the J gene end by 5 bases; junction bases not matched to a gene: 7. CDR3 length: 16 residues. Germline loops: CDR1 SEHNR, CDR2 FQNEAQ (reference sequence). This same sample was also taken into another study, of T cells of mothers and their children.

The chain couples TRBV7-9 to TRBJ2-2, with TRBD1 matching 11 bases. The specimen was blood. This TCR was recovered from a boy between 10 and 17 years old in good health. CDR3 nucleotide sequence: TGTGCCAGCAGCCCCGGACAGGGGGCTGGTACCGGGGAGCTGTTTTTT. Translated: CASSPGQGAGTGELFF.